The T cell receptor (beta chain) described here comes from a study of cytomegalovirus exposure and HLA in healthy donors. Study-level findings and limits: In vitro testing confirmed a few CMV-associated chains as specific for CMV antigens.

The V gene's germline CDR1 is MGHRA and CDR2 YSYEKL. This CDR3 contains 15 residues. V lost 1 base and J lost 7; bases outside the gene matches: 4. This clone was seen more than once but under ten times. Its antigen is not known. The PCR used 60 Vbeta and 13 Jbeta primers. TCRdb's table, derived via immunoSEQ multiplex PCR, lists solely in-frame clones and lacks some. In the table there are 170,000 or so clones, around 80% of which are singletons. This sequence was found in a man aged 18 to 30 in good health and CMV-seronegative. The sample was PBMCs. The genes are TRBV4-1 and TRBJ2-2; 9 nucleotides line up with TRBD1. Here the CDR3 DNA reads TGCGCCAGCAGCCAAGCCGGGACAGGGAACGGGGAGCTGTTTTTT. This sequence encodes CASSQAGTGNGELFF.